These 4 T cell receptor beta chains came from one sample sequenced in a study of T cell repertoires in cytomegalovirus infection. TCRdb reanalysed the reads using MiXCR and keeps one entry per CDR3 protein. The table records roughly 720,000 distinct CDR3 sequences, 35% to 45% of them present only once. Sequencing input: PBMCs. These TCRs come from a human donor in good health (CMV status not recorded). Some clones in this sample may be carry-over from other donors' samples.

This chain links TRBV7-2 with TRBJ1-1; D uncertain. V dropped 5 bases and J dropped 6 bases, with 10 bases sitting between them. The CDR3 contains 12 residues. CDR1 and CDR2 (germline): SGHTA, FQGNSA. CDR3 bases: TGTGCCAGCAGCCAAATGAGCCCTGAAGCTTTCTTT. Translating gives CASSQMSPEAFF. Looking up the rest from reference TRBV7-2 and TRBJ1-1 gives the full variable domain: GAGVSQSPSNKVTEKGKDVELRCDPISGHTALYWYRQSLGQGLEFLIYFQGNSAPDKSGLPSDRFSAERTGGSVSTLTIQRTQQEDSAVYLCASSQMSPEAFFGQGTRLTVV.

This clonotype was seen only a few times. The chain employs TRBV19 and TRBJ2-5, with 10 bases that match TRBD1. CDR1 and CDR2 from the germline V gene are LNHDA and SQIVND (reference sequence). Trimming removed 2 bases from V and 4 bases from J; junction bases left unmatched: 1. CDR3 length equals 14 residues. As DNA, the CDR3 is TGTGCCAGTAGTATAAGACAGGGGGCAGAGACCCAGTACTTC. It yields the protein CASSIRQGAETQYF.

V usage is TRBV6-5 and J usage is TRBJ2-7; tentatively, D is TRBD2 (7 bases). V was clipped by 4 bases and J by 0 bases, with 13 bases between them. The CDR3 consists of 15 residues. Germline V CDR1 and CDR2: MNHEY, SVGAGI. In DNA form, the CDR3 reads TGTGCCAGCAGTTTTCTAGCGGACAGCTCCTACGAGCAGTACTTC. Its protein is CASSFLADSSYEQYF.

The V gene is TRBV4-1, the J gene TRBJ2-2; D gene uncertain. CDR3 length: 16 residues. V lost 4 bases, J lost 1 base, and 13 bases lay in between. The V gene's germline CDR1 is MGHRA and CDR2 YSYEKL. Here the CDR3 reads CASSPPQNLNTGELFF. CDR3 nucleotide sequence: TGCGCCAGCAGCCCCCCACAGAATTTGAACACCGGGGAGCTGTTTTTT.